This section outlines one T cell receptor (beta chain) sequence together with its context. This sample was taken from a study of cytomegalovirus exposure and HLA in healthy donors. Study overall: A prior study identified 100 million to 130 million unique TCR beta sequences from some 180 million T cells.

The CDR3 is made up of 16 amino acids. 60 Vbeta and 13 Jbeta primers were used in PCR. Clones were read by immunoSEQ multiplex PCR, and TCRdb kept only the in-frame ones, dropping some. The repertoire holds 100,000 or so clones, with 60% to 75% as singletons. This rearrangement joins TRBV21-1 to TRBJ1-5. TRBV21-1 is an annotated pseudogene. The TCR was taken from a man aged 45-60 years in good health and CMV-seronegative. Sample: PBMCs. CDR3 loop: CASSKTSPRGNQPQHF. CDR3 coding DNA: TGTGCCAGCAGCAAGACTTCACCCAGAGGCAATCAGCCCCAGCATTTT.